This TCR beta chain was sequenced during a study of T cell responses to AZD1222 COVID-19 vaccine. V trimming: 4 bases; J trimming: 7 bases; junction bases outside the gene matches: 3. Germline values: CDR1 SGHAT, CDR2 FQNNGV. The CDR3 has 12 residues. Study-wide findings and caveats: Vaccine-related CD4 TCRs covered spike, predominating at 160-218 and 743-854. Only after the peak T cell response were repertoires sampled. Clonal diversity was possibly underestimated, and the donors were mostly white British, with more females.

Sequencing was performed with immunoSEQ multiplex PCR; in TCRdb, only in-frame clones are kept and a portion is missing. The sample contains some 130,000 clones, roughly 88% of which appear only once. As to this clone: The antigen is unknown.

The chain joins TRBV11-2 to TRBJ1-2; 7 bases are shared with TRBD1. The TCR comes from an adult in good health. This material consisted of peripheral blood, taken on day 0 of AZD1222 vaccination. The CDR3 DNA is TGTGCCAGCAGCTCAGACAGGGTTGGCTACACCTTC. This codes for CASSSDRVGYTF.